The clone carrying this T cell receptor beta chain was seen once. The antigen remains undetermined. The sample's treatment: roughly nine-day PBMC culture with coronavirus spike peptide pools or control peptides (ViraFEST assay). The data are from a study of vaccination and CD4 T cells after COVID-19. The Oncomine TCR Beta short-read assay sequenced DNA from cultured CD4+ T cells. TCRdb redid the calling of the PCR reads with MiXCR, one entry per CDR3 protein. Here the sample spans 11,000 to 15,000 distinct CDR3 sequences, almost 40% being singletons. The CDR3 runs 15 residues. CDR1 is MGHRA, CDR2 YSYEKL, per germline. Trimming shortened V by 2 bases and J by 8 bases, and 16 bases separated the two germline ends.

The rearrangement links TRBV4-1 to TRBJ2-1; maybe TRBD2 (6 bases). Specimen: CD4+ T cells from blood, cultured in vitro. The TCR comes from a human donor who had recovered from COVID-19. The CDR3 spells CASSQTLGRFDEQFF. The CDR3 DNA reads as TGCGCCAGCAGCCAAACTCTAGGGAGGTTCGATGAGCAGTTCTTC.